This T cell receptor (beta chain) was obtained from a study of a mutant IDH1 vaccine in newly diagnosed glioma. Across the whole study: The first vaccination came 4-6 weeks after radiotherapy alone, or with temozolomide cycles. Treated patients showed a male proportion of approximately 62%, a female proportion of around 38%, and a mean age of about 44 years.

The germline V gene has CDR1 ENHRY and CDR2 SYGVKD. V gave up 5 bases and J gave up 0 bases; unmatched junction bases: 4. This CDR3 region has 15 residues. Of note for this clone: Its antigen remains unknown.

TCRdb keeps only in-frame clones here, not all; method: immunoSEQ multiplex PCR. This table holds roughly 28,000 clones, around 80% found once. Time point reported: week 5, during vaccination. With topical imiquimod, each dose of the vaccine consisted of 300 ug of mutant IDH1 20-mer peptide. New WHO grade 3 or 4 astrocytomas that were IDH1-mutant and ATRX-lost had been found in donors. This clonotype originated in a man aged 40-49 years with glioma. Some clones in this sample may be carry-over from other donors' samples. Sequencing was performed on PBMCs, taken from a glioma patient whose treatment included an IDH1 peptide vaccine. J is TRBJ1-5 and V is TRBV10-3; 7 nucleotides agree with TRBD1. The CDR3 region has the DNA TGTGCCATCAGTTCCACAGGGGCTAGCAATCAGCCCCAGCATTTT. Translated, it gives CAISSTGASNQPQHF.